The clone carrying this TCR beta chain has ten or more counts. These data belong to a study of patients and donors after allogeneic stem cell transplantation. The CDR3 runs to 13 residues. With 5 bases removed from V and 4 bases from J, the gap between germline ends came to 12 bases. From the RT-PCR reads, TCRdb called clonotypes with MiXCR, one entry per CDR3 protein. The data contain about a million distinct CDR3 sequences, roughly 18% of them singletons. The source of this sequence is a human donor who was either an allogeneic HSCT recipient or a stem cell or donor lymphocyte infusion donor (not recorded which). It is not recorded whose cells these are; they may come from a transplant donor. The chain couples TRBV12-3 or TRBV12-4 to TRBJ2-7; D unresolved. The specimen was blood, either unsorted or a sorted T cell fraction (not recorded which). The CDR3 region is CASSSYKEYEQYF. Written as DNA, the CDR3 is TGTGCCAGCAGTAGTTACAAGGAATACGAGCAGTACTTC.